This entry concerns a single TCR beta chain. Its antigen is undetermined. This sample stems from a study of T cell responses to AZD1222 COVID-19 vaccine. TCRdb keeps only in-frame clones here, not all; method: immunoSEQ multiplex PCR. The sample yields 150,000 to 180,000 clones, 80% to 90% seen once. General study findings and limits: Donors in the cohort were predominantly white British and more often female, and clonal diversity was possibly underestimated.

Germline V gives CDR1 LGHDT, CDR2 YNNKEL (reference sequence). V was trimmed by 0 bases and J by 9 bases, leaving 15 bases between them. The CDR3 is 15 amino acids. This TCR derives from an adult in good health. The source was peripheral blood, collected on day 0 of MenACWY control vaccination. The rearrangement joins TRBV3-1 (or the pseudogene TRBV3-2) to TRBJ2-4, with D uncertain. The CDR3 DNA is TGTGCCAGCAGCCAAGATGGGAAGGTCGGGCGCATTCAGTACTTC. Residues: CASSQDGKVGRIQYF.